This T cell receptor (beta chain) was sequenced during a study of kidney transplant recipient with SARS-CoV-2 infection. This clonotype was seen ten or more times. The CDR3 sequence is 17 residues long. V was clipped by 4 bases and J by 2 bases; unmatched bases: 13. Per germline, CDR1 GTSNPN and CDR2 SVGIG (reference sequence). TCRdb reprocessed the reads via MiXCR and lists one record per CDR3 protein. Found here are fewer than 250,000 distinct CDR3 sequences, 25% to 35% of them singletons; the top ten hold less than 8.5%. The sample in question was a blood sample, obtained at baseline and on day 111 from a kidney transplant recipient. The TCR originated in a young adult male patient who had COVID-19 and was a kidney transplant recipient. Some T cells may be the graft donor's. The gene calls are TRBV30 and TRBJ1-4; 7 nucleotides align to TRBD1. The CDR3 spells CAWNGRGRDRTNEKLFF. In DNA, the CDR3 is TGTGCCTGGAACGGCAGGGGGAGGGATAGGACTAATGAAAAACTGTTTTTT.